The 9 T cell receptor beta chains reported below all come from one sample, sequenced in a study of type 1 and type 2 diabetes patients. Genomic DNA was the PCR template. A primer set of 30 forward and 13 reverse primers amplified the CDR3. TCRdb re-called the multiplex PCR reads with MiXCR, one entry per CDR3 protein. Here the sample spans about 250,000 distinct CDR3 sequences, 45% to 60% being singletons. The sequenced material came from peripheral blood mononuclear cells (PBMCs). The receptor set was obtained from a man aged 18 to 30 with type 2 diabetes.

Details on this clonotype: The junction shows a germline mismatch at one end, possibly a read error. The V and J genes are TRBV7-2 and TRBJ2-5; 10 bases align to TRBD2. The CDR3 length is 15 residues. Germline-derived CDR1 and CDR2 are SGHTA and FQGNSA. The CDR3 reads CASSLQRGGQETQYF. The CDR3 DNA reads TGTGCCAGCAGCTTACAGCGGGGGGGGCAAGAGACTCAGTACTTC.

The chain employs TRBV15 and TRBJ2-1; D might be TRBD1 (7 bases). The CDR3 runs 17 residues. Germline CDR1 is LNHNV and CDR2 is YYDKDF (reference sequence). V was pared by 0 bases and J by 8 bases, with 20 bases between. As DNA, the CDR3 is TGTGCCACCAGCAGAGAAGTGGGCAGGGGGGTTAGGGATGAGCAGTTCTTC. As protein: CATSREVGRGVRDEQFF.

This clonotype was recorded a few times. The gene calls are TRBV15 and TRBJ1-4; D is undetermined. Germline V gives CDR1 LNHNV, CDR2 YYDKDF (reference sequence). V was trimmed by 1 base and J by 1 base, leaving 7 bases between them. This CDR3 comprises 15 residues. The CDR3 is CATSRGLGTNEKLFF. CDR3 in DNA: TGTGCCACCAGCAGAGGACTTGGAACTAATGAAAAACTGTTTTTT.

This clonotype has a handful of counts. The chain has TRBV19 and TRBJ1-5; 7 nucleotides line up with TRBD1. CDR1 and CDR2 from the germline V gene are LNHDA and SQIVND (reference sequence). V shed 6 bases and J 6 bases; nucleotides not matched to a gene: 11. The CDR3 covers 15 residues. CDR3 loop: CASSRFDREGQPQHF. CDR3 DNA sequence: TGTGCCAGTAGCCGATTTGACAGGGAGGGTCAGCCCCAGCATTTT. The variable domain in full, completed from reference TRBV19 and TRBJ1-5, reads DGGITQSPKYLFRKEGQNVTLSCEQNLNHDAMYWYRQDPGQGLRLIYYSQIVNDFQKGDIAEGYSVSREKKESFPLTVTSAQKNPTAFYLCASSRFDREGQPQHFGDGTRLSIL.

The V call is TRBV27, the J call TRBJ1-1; no firm D call. V was pared by 6 bases and J by 6 bases, with 14 bases between. This CDR3 has 13 residues. CDR1 and CDR2 from the germline V gene are MNHEY and SMNVEV (reference sequence). The CDR3 reads CASSTGPRAEAFF. The CDR3 DNA reads as TGTGCCAGCAGCACCGGCCCCCGGGCTGAAGCTTTCTTT.

The chain combines TRBV28 with TRBJ2-3; D uncertain. CDR1 is MDHEN and CDR2 is SYDVKM in the germline V gene. This CDR3 has 13 residues. Deletions cut 10 bases from V and 2 bases from J, with 13 bases between. CDR3: CATGPPNTDTQYF. Written as DNA, the CDR3 is TGTGCCACCGGCCCCCCCAACACAGATACGCAGTATTTT.

The chain couples TRBV12-3 or TRBV12-4 to TRBJ1-6, with a tentative D call TRBD1 (6 bases). With 2 bases removed from V and 9 bases from J, the gap between germline ends came to 14 bases. The CDR3 has 15 residues. The DNA for the CDR3 is TGTGCCAGCAGTTTATCGGGGGCCGGAGGTTCACCCCTCCACTTT. Translation: CASSLSGAGGSPLHF.

The V and J genes are TRBV12-3 or TRBV12-4 and TRBJ1-2; possibly TRBD1 for D (6 bases). V shed 2 bases and J shed 2 bases, with 12 bases lying between them. CDR3 length equals 15 residues. The CDR3 nucleotides are TGTGCCAGCAGTTTAAGTCCCGGGGGCAACTATGGCTACACCTTC. It yields the protein CASSLSPGGNYGYTF.

This chain links TRBV7-2 with TRBJ2-5, with 10 bases that match TRBD2. The CDR3 spans 15 residues. V lost 4 bases and J lost 4; bases outside the gene matches: 6. Looked up from germline, CDR1 is SGHTA and CDR2 is FQGNSA. The DNA of the CDR3 is TGTGCCAGCAGCTATTTAGCGGGGGGTAGAGAGACCCAGTACTTC. It translates to CASSYLAGGRETQYF.